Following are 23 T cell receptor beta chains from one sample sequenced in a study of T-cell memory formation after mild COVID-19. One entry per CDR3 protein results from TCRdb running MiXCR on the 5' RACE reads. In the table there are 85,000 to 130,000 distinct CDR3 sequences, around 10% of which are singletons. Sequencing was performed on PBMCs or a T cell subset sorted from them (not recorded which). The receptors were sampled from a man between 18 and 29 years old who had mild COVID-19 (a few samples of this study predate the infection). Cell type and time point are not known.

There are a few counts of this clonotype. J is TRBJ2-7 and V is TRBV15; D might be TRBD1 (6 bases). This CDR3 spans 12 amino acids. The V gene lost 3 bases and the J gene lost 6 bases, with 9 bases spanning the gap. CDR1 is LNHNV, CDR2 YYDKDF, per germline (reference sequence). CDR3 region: CATSSAGVEQYF. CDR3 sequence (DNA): TGTGCCACCAGCAGTGCAGGGGTCGAGCAGTACTTC.

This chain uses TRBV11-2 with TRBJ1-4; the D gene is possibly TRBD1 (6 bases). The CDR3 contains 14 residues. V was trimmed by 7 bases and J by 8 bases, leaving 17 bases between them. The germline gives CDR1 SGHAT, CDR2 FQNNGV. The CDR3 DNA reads TGTGCCAGCACCCCGGACAGCGCTGGCGAAAAACTGTTTTTT. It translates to CASTPDSAGEKLFF.

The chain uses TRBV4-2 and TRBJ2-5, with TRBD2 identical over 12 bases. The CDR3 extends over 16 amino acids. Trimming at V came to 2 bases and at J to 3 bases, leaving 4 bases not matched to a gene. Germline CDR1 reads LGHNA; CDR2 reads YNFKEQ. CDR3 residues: CASSQMTSGGEETQYF. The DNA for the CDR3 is TGTGCCAGCAGCCAAATGACTAGCGGGGGAGAAGAGACCCAGTACTTC.

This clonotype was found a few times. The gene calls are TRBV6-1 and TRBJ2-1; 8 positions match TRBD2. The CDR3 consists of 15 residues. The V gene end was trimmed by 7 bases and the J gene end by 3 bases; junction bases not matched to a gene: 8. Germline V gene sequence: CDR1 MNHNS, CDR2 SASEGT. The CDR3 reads CASTDVAGGYNEQFF. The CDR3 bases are TGTGCCAGCACCGATGTTGCGGGGGGCTACAATGAGCAGTTCTTC.

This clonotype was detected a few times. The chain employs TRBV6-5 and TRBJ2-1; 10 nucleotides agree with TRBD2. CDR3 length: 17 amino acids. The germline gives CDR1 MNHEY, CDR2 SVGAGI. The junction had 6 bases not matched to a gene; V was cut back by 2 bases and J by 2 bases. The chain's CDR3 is CASSYIRLAGAYNEQFF. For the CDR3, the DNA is TGTGCCAGCAGTTACATCCGGCTAGCGGGGGCCTACAATGAGCAGTTCTTC.

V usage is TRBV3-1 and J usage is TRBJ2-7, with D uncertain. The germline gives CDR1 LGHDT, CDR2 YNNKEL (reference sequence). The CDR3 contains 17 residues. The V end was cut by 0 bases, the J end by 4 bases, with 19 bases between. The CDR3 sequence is CASSQDRKGRMIYEQYF. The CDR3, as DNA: TGTGCCAGCAGCCAAGATCGGAAGGGCAGGATGATTTACGAGCAGTACTTC.

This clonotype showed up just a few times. The CDR3 DNA sequence: TGTGCCAGCAGCGGCCTAGCAGATACGCAGTATTTT. This encodes CASSGLADTQYF. The chain carries TRBV11-2 and TRBJ2-3, with D hard to call. Trimming took off 5 bases at V and 4 bases at J, with 7 bases between the two ends. The CDR3 contains 12 residues. Germline V gene data show CDR1 as SGHAT and CDR2 as FQNNGV.

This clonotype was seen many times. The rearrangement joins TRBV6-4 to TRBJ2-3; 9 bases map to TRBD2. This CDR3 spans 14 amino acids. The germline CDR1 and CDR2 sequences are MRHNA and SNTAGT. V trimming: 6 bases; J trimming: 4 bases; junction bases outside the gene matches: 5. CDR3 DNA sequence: TGTGCCAGCAGCGCTAGCGGGGAGTCAGATACGCAGTATTTT. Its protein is CASSASGESDTQYF.

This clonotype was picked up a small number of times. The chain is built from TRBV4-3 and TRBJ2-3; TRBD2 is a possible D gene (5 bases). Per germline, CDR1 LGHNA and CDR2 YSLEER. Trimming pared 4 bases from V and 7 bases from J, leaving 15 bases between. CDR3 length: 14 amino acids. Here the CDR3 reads CASSPEGLSNTQYF. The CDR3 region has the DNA TGCGCCAGCAGCCCCGAAGGACTGTCAAATACGCAGTATTTT.

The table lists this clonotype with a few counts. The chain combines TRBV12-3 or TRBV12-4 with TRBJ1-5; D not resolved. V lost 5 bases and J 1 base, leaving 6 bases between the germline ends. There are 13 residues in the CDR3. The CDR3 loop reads CASSPYSNQPQHF. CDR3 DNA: TGTGCCAGCAGTCCGTACAGCAATCAGCCCCAGCATTTT.

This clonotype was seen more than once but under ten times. The CDR3 DNA reads TGCGCCAGCAGCCATTTAACAGGGACCCGGTTCAATGAGCAGTTCTTC. Amino acids: CASSHLTGTRFNEQFF. This rearrangement joins TRBV4-1 to TRBJ2-1; D is perhaps TRBD1 (6 bases). The germline gives CDR1 MGHRA, CDR2 YSYEKL. The CDR3 runs 16 residues. Trimming pared 3 bases from V and 6 bases from J, leaving 18 bases between.

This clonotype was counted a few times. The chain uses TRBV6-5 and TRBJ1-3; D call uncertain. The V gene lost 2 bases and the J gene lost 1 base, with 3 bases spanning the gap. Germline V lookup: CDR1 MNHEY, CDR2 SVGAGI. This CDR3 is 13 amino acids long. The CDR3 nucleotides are TGTGCCAGCAGTTACGAGTCTGGAAACACCATATATTTT. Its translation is CASSYESGNTIYF.

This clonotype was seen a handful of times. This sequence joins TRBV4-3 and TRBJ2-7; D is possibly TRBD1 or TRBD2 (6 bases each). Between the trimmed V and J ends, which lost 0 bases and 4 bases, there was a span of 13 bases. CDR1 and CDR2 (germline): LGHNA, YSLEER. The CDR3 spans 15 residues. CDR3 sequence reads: CASSQEWGAGYEQYF. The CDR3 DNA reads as TGCGCCAGCAGCCAAGAGTGGGGGGCTGGTTACGAGCAGTACTTC.

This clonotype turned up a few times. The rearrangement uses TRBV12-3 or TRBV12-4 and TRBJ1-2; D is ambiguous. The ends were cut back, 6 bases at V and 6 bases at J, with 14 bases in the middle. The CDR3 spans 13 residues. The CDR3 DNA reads TGTGCCAGCAGACGACCCCAGGACGATGGCTACACCTTC. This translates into CASRRPQDDGYTF.

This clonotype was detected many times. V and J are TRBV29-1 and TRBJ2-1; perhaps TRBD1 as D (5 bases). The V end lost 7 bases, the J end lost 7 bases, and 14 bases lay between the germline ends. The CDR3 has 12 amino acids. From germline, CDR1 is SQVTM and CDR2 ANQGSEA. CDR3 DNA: TGCAGCGCTGGACATAAAGGGAATGAGCAGTTCTTC. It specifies CSAGHKGNEQFF.

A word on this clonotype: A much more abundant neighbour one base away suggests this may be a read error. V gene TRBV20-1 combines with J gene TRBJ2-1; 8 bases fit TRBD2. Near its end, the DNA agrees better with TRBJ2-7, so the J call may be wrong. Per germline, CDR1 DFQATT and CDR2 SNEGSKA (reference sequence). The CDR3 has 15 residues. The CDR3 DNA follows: TGCAGTGCTAACCTTGCGGGGGGCCGGGCCAATGAGCAGTACTTC. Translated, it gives CSANLAGGRANEQYF.

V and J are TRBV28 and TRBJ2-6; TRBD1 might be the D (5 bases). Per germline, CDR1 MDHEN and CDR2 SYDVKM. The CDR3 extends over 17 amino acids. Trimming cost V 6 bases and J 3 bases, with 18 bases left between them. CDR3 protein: CASSPVTDLIGANVLTF. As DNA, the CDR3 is TGTGCCAGCAGCCCCGTGACAGATCTTATTGGGGCCAACGTCCTGACTTTC. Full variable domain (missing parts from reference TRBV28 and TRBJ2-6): DVKVTQSSRYLVKRTGEKVFLECVQDMDHENMFWYRQDPGLGLRLIYFSYDVKMKEKGDIPEGYSVSREKKERFSLILESASTNQTSMYLCASSPVTDLIGANVLTFGAGSRLTVL.

The CDR3 loop reads CASNRGGANEQFF. The CDR3 DNA sequence: TGTGCCAGCAACCGCGGGGGGGCAAATGAGCAGTTCTTC. V is TRBV2 and J is TRBJ2-1; TRBD2 matches 9 bases. J was trimmed by 7 bases and V by 7 bases; bases with no gene match: 5. CDR1 is SNHLY and CDR2 is FYNNEI in the germline V gene. CDR3 length: 13 amino acids. Looking up the rest from reference TRBV2 and TRBJ2-1 gives the full variable domain: EPEVTQTPSHQVTQMGQEVILRCVPISNHLYFYWYRQILGQKVEFLVSFYNNEISEKSEIFDDQFSVERPDGSNFTLKIRSTKLEDSAMYFCASNRGGANEQFFGPGTRLTVL.

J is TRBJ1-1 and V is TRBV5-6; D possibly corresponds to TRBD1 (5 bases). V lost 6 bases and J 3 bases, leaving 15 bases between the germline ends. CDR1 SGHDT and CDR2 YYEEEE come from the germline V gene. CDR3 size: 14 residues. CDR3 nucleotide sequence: TGTGCCAGCACATGGAGGGGTAGGGACACTGAAGCTTTCTTT. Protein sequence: CASTWRGRDTEAFF.

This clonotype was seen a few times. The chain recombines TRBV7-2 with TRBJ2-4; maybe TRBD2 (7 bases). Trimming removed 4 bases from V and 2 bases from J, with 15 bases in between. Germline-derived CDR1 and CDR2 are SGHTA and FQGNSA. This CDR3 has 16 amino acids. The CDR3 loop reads CASSYSGGSTKNIQYF. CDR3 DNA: TGTGCCAGCAGCTACTCGGGGGGCAGTACCAAAAACATTCAGTACTTC.

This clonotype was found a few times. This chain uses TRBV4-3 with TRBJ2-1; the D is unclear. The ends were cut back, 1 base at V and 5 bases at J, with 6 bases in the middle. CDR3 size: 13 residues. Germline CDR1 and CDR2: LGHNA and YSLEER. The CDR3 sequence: CASSQAENNEQFF. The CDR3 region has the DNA TGCGCCAGCAGCCAAGCAGAGAACAATGAGCAGTTCTTC.

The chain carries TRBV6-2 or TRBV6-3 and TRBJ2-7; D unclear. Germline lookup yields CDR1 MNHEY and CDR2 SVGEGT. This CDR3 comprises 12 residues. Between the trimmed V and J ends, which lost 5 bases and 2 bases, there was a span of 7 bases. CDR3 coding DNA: TGTGCCAGCAGTCTTTCAACCTACGAGCAGTACGTC. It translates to CASSLSTYEQYV.

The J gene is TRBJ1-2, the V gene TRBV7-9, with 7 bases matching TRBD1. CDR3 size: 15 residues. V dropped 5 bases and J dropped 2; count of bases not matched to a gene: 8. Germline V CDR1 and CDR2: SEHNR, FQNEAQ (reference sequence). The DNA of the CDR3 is TGTGCCAGCAGCCCTTATCAGGGGGAAAACTATGGCTACACCTTC. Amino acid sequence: CASSPYQGENYGYTF.